This T cell receptor beta chain came from a study of spatial heterogeneity in lung cancer. Study context: Beta-chain sequences were consistently detected more often than alpha-chain sequences. Raw reads contained each unique TCR and UMI combination more than ten times on average.

Time point specified: sample taken at primary tumor resection. Researchers sequenced whole RNA taken from tumor, nontumor lung or frozen PBMC without sorting. Patients with untreated early-stage non-small cell lung cancer, numbering around 71, were the donors. Every molecule of TCR cDNA had its own unique molecular identifier. TCRdb itself ran the 5' RACE reads through MiXCR, one entry per CDR3 protein. The sample lists over 90,000 distinct CDR3 sequences, approximately 8.6% occurring once. Germline loops: CDR1 ENHRY, CDR2 SYGVKD. V was clipped by 7 bases and J by 4 bases, with 10 bases between them. There are 13 residues in the CDR3.

The source was PBMCs, collected at surgery. This receptor was identified in a male donor with early-stage non-small cell lung cancer. The chain carries TRBV10-3 and TRBJ2-2; D call uncertain. The CDR3 region is CAITRTLTGELFF. CDR3 bases: TGTGCCATCACCCGGACCCTCACCGGGGAGCTGTTTTTT.